The 26 T cell receptor beta chains below were found in one sample sequenced in a study of blood T cell repertoires in COVID-19. Libraries were prepared by immunoSEQ multiplex PCR; TCRdb keeps only in-frame clonotypes and omits some of them. This sample yields almost 250,000 clones, of which about 87% are seen a single time; approximately 1.6% belongs to the top ten. The sequenced sample consisted of PBMCs or T cells enriched from blood (not recorded which). The receptor set was obtained from a woman between 50 and 59 years old who had recovered from COVID-19.

This clone has a single count. The chain employs TRBV30 and TRBJ1-1; TRBD1 might be the D (5 bases). V shed 2 bases and J shed 4 bases, with 14 bases lying between them. Per the germline V gene, CDR1 is GTSNPN and CDR2 is SVGIG (reference sequence). CDR3 length: 14 residues. The CDR3 coding sequence is TGTGCCTGGAGTCTATTTCAGGGTAGCACTGAAGCTTTCTTT. Residues: CAWSLFQGSTEAFF.

This clone occurred once. The chain carries TRBV19 and TRBJ1-1; TRBD1 agrees at 8 bases. The CDR3 has 15 amino acids. The junction had 6 bases not matched to a gene; V was cut back by 1 base and J by 5 bases. Germline loops: CDR1 LNHDA, CDR2 SQIVND (reference sequence). As DNA, the CDR3 is TGTGCCAGTAGTATAGGGACAGGGCGGAATACTGAAGCTTTCTTT. This codes for CASSIGTGRNTEAFF.

The chain carries TRBV29-1 and TRBJ1-2; D gene unclear. CDR1 and CDR2 from the germline V gene are SQVTM and ANQGSEA. V was cut by 3 bases and J by 0 bases, with 5 bases left in between. The CDR3 consists of 12 residues. The CDR3 DNA sequence: TGCAGCGTTGACCTTGCTAACTATGGCTACACCTTC. It yields the protein CSVDLANYGYTF.

This chain uses TRBV7-9 with TRBJ1-2; no firm D call. The CDR3 is 13 amino acids. Trimming took 5 bases from V and 7 from J, leaving 14 bases between them. Germline values: CDR1 SEHNR, CDR2 FQNEAQ (reference sequence). CDR3 residues: CASSLSYSPGYTF. CDR3 bases: TGTGCCAGCAGCCTCTCTTACAGTCCTGGCTACACCTTC.

The chain has TRBV19 and TRBJ1-4; D is possibly TRBD1 (5 bases). Trimming took 3 bases from V and 1 from J, leaving 9 bases between them. Germline-derived CDR1 and CDR2 are LNHDA and SQIVND (reference sequence). The length of the CDR3 is 15 residues. The CDR3 loop is CASSIQGLTNEKLFF. The CDR3 nucleotides are TGTGCCAGTAGTATCCAGGGATTAACTAATGAAAAACTGTTTTTT.

The rearrangement uses TRBV19 and TRBJ1-5; D ambiguous. This CDR3 has 15 amino acids. V lost 3 bases and J 5 bases, leaving 14 bases between the germline ends. Germline V CDR1 and CDR2: LNHDA, SQIVND (reference sequence). The DNA of the CDR3 is TGTGCCAGTAGTATTCGGGTACTAGCCCATCAGCCCCAGCATTTT. It specifies CASSIRVLAHQPQHF. Drawing the rest from reference TRBV19 and TRBJ1-5, the complete variable domain is DGGITQSPKYLFRKEGQNVTLSCEQNLNHDAMYWYRQDPGQGLRLIYYSQIVNDFQKGDIAEGYSVSREKKESFPLTVTSAQKNPTAFYLCASSIRVLAHQPQHFGDGTRLSIL.

This chain uses TRBV7-2 with TRBJ2-3; a weak D match, TRBD2 (5 bases). The V gene's germline CDR1 is SGHTA and CDR2 FQGNSA. The CDR3 has 15 amino acids. The germline V and J ends were trimmed by 4 bases and 6 bases, with 17 bases remaining between them. CDR3 amino acids: CASSYYGGWLDTQYF. The CDR3 nucleotides are TGTGCCAGCAGCTATTATGGCGGGTGGCTTGATACGCAGTATTTT.

The rearrangement links TRBV6-5 to TRBJ1-6; the D gene is possibly TRBD1 (6 bases). The CDR3 consists of 16 residues. Germline CDR1 MNHEY, CDR2 SVGAGI. Trimming left V 0 bases short and J 7 bases short, with 13 bases between. The CDR3 spells CASSYSSPQGNSPLHF. CDR3 DNA: TGTGCCAGCAGTTACTCGTCCCCACAGGGCAATTCACCCCTCCACTTT.

The chain employs TRBV4-1 and TRBJ2-7; D is undetermined. Germline loops: CDR1 MGHRA, CDR2 YSYEKL. V was shortened by 0 bases and J by 3 bases, with 9 bases between the two germline ends. CDR3 length equals 14 residues. The CDR3: CASSQESRIYEQYF. CDR3 DNA sequence: TGCGCCAGCAGCCAAGAGAGCAGGATCTACGAGCAGTACTTC.

Note on this clone: Other nucleotide sequences in the sample specify the same CDR3. J is TRBJ1-5 and V is TRBV30; D is possibly TRBD1 (5 bases). V lost 1 base and J lost 2, with 6 bases in between. The germline CDR1 and CDR2 sequences are GTSNPN and SVGIG (reference sequence). This CDR3 comprises 13 residues. CDR3 DNA sequence: TGTGCCTGGAGTGGGGGGGGCAATCAGCCCCAGCATTTT. Translated, it gives CAWSGGGNQPQHF.

This sequence joins TRBV19 and TRBJ1-5; D remains ambiguous. CDR3 length: 15 residues. Trimming removed 3 bases from V and 3 bases from J, with 12 bases in between. CDR1 and CDR2 (germline): LNHDA, SQIVND (reference sequence). DNA of the CDR3: TGTGCCAGTAGTATGTATTCCGGGGTCAATCAGCCCCAGCATTTT. Amino acids: CASSMYSGVNQPQHF.

This clone is a singleton in its sample. The chain couples TRBV19 to TRBJ1-2; 8 positions match TRBD1. The CDR3 is 14 residues long. The germline V gene encodes CDR1 LNHDA and CDR2 SQIVND (reference sequence). Trimming took 5 bases from V and 6 from J; bases not matched to a gene: 8. CDR3 DNA: TGTGCCAGTAGTTTGGACAGGGAACTTGATGGCTACACCTTC. Its translation is CASSLDRELDGYTF.

The gene calls are TRBV9 and TRBJ2-2, with TRBD1 matching 8 bases. The V gene's germline CDR1 is SGDLS and CDR2 YYNGEE. The V segment lost 5 bases and the J segment 2 bases; nucleotides outside the gene matches: 2. This CDR3 is 14 amino acids long. In DNA, the CDR3 is TGTGCCAGCAGGGGACAGGCTAACACCGGGGAGCTGTTTTTT. Translation: CASRGQANTGELFF.

V and J are TRBV4-3 and TRBJ2-1; TRBD2 matches at 7 bases. V was pared by 1 base and J by 10 bases, with 4 bases of the junction left unmatched. CDR3 length equals 13 residues. CDR1 is LGHNA, CDR2 YSLEER, per germline. The CDR3 sequence: CASSQGLAGEQFF. CDR3 sequence (DNA): TGCGCCAGCAGCCAAGGACTAGCCGGGGAGCAGTTCTTC.

The rearrangement joins TRBV10-3 to TRBJ1-2, with D unresolved. V lost 1 base, J lost 4 bases, and 7 bases lay in between. The CDR3 has 13 residues. Germline assignment: CDR1 ENHRY and CDR2 SYGVKD. CDR3 DNA sequence: TGTGCCATCAGTGAGTTTACTTCCTATGGCTACACCTTC. It encodes CAISEFTSYGYTF.

The chain joins TRBV5-4 to TRBJ2-7; 14 bases agree with TRBD2. The CDR3 sequence is 17 residues long. Trimming cost V 4 bases and J 0 bases; bases outside gene matches: 6. Per germline, CDR1 SGHNT and CDR2 YYREEE (reference sequence). The CDR3 coding sequence is TGTGCCAGCAGCGGCGGGACTAGCGGGGGCTACTCCTACGAGCAGTACTTC. Translated, it gives CASSGGTSGGYSYEQYF. The full variable domain, completed using reference TRBV5-4 and TRBJ2-7, is ETGVTQSPTHLIKTRGQQVTLRCSSQSGHNTVSWYQQALGQGPQFIFQYYREEENGRGNFPPRFSGLQFPNYSSELNVNALELDDSALYLCASSGGTSGGYSYEQYFGPGTRLTVT.

The V and J genes are TRBV18 and TRBJ2-1; D uncertain. Germline values: CDR1 KGHSH, CDR2 LQKENI. The V and J ends lost 1 base and 0 bases respectively, with 7 bases between them. The CDR3 runs 15 residues. In nucleotides, the CDR3 is TGTGCCAGCTCACCACGCGGAAGCTCCTACAATGAGCAGTTCTTC. Translated, it gives CASSPRGSSYNEQFF.

Only a few counts were recorded for this clone. The chain employs TRBV27 and TRBJ1-6; 8 bases align to TRBD1. This CDR3 is 17 amino acids long. Unmatched junction bases numbered 7, after V lost 2 bases and J lost 4 bases. CDR1 is MNHEY, CDR2 SMNVEV, per germline (reference sequence). CDR3 sequence: CASSLRGTGAYNSPLHF. The CDR3 nucleotides read TGTGCCAGCAGTTTACGCGGGACAGGTGCTTATAATTCACCCCTCCACTTT.

The chain employs TRBV4-2 and TRBJ1-2; D not certain. The CDR3 runs 15 residues. Germline CDR1 and CDR2: LGHNA and YNFKEQ. V lost 0 bases to trimming and J lost 4 bases, with 12 bases between them. The CDR3 nucleotides read TGTGCCAGCAGCCAAGATAGGCAGGAGGCCTATGGCTACACCTTC. It specifies CASSQDRQEAYGYTF.

This chain connects TRBV7-9 to TRBJ2-7, with 10 bases lining up with TRBD1. The germline CDR1 and CDR2 sequences are SEHNR and FQNEAQ (reference sequence). J lost 2 bases, V lost 3 bases, and 7 bases had no gene match. CDR3 length: 16 residues. CDR3 bases: TGTGCCAGCAGCTTCGTAACGGGACAGGGGCCCTACGAGCAGTACTTC. Protein product: CASSFVTGQGPYEQYF.

J is TRBJ2-7 and V is TRBV10-3; D not resolved. Per the germline V gene, CDR1 is ENHRY and CDR2 is SYGVKD. Trimming pared 5 bases from V and 1 base from J, leaving 6 bases between. The CDR3 has 12 residues. CDR3 nucleotides: TGTGCCATCAGTATGTCATCCTACGAGCAGTACTTC. As protein: CAISMSSYEQYF.

J is TRBJ2-7 and V is TRBV4-2; TRBD1 matches 8 bases. J gave up 2 bases and V 1 base, and 4 bases lay outside the gene matches. Germline CDR1 LGHNA, CDR2 YNFKEQ. This CDR3 has 15 residues. The CDR3 here is CASSQAGQGTYEQYF. The CDR3 DNA reads TGTGCCAGCAGCCAAGCCGGACAGGGTACCTACGAGCAGTACTTC.

The V call is TRBV21-1, the J call TRBJ1-5; TRBD1, the D gene given by the table, was not confirmed from the DNA. TRBV21-1 is a known pseudogene. This CDR3 region has 18 residues. In nucleotides, the CDR3 is TGTGCCAGCAGCGCACCCCGGGACAGGGAGGTCGGCAATCAGCCCCAGCATTTT. Its translation: CASSAPRDREVGNQPQHF.

This chain joins TRBV19 and TRBJ2-2, with 11 bases lining up with TRBD2. The CDR3 length is 15 residues. After removal of 7 bases from V and 3 bases from J, the junction contained 4 bases not matched to a gene. CDR1 is LNHDA and CDR2 is SQIVND in the germline V gene (reference sequence). This CDR3 is CASIRLAGYTGELFF. For the CDR3, the DNA is TGTGCCAGTATCCGACTAGCGGGGTACACCGGGGAGCTGTTTTTT.

The chain combines TRBV25-1 with TRBJ2-2; TRBD1 aligns across 7 bases. The CDR3 extends over 15 amino acids. Germline CDR1 and CDR2: MGHDK and SYGVNS. The V gene end was trimmed by 0 bases and the J gene end by 4 bases; junction bases not matched to a gene: 2. CDR3 sequence reads: CASSEYYRGTGELFF. Here the CDR3 DNA reads TGTGCCAGCAGTGAATATTACAGGGGCACCGGGGAGCTGTTTTTT.

This sequence joins TRBV6-2 or TRBV6-3 and TRBJ2-7; 9 positions match TRBD2. The CDR3 contains 14 residues. The germline V gene has CDR1 MNHEY and CDR2 SVGEGT. J gave up 0 bases and V 4 bases, and 1 base lay outside the gene matches. This CDR3 is CASSFSGSSYEQYF. In DNA form, the CDR3 reads TGTGCCAGCAGTTTTAGCGGGAGCTCCTACGAGCAGTACTTC.